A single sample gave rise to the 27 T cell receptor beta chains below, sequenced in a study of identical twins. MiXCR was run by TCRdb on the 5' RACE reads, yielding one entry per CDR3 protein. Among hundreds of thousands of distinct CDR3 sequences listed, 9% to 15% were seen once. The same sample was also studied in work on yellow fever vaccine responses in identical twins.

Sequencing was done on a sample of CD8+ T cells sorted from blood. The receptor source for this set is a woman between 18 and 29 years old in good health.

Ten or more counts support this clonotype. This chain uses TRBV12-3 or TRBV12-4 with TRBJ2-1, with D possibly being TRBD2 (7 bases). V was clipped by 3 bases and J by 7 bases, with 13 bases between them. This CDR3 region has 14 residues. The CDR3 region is CASSFGAGANEQFF. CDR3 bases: TGTGCCAGCAGTTTTGGGGCGGGGGCGAATGAGCAGTTCTTC.

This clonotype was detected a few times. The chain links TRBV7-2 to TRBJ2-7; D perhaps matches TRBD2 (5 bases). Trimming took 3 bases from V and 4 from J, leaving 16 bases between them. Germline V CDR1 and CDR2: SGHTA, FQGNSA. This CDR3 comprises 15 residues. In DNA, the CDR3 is TGTGCCAGCAGCTTCGTCATGAACCTAGCATACGAGCAGTACTTC. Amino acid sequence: CASSFVMNLAYEQYF.

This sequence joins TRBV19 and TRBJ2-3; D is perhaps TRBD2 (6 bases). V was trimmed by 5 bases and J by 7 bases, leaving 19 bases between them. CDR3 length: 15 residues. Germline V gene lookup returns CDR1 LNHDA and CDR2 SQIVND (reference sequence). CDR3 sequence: CASSVSGEMYNTQYF. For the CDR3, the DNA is TGTGCCAGTAGTGTTTCGGGGGAGATGTATAATACGCAGTATTTT.

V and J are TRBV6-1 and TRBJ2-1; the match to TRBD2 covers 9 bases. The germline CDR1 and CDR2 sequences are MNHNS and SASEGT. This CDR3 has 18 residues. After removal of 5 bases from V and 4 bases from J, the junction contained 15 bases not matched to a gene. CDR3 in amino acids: CASSPSQGSGRRYNEQFF. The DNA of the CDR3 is TGTGCCAGCAGTCCCTCCCAAGGAAGCGGGAGGAGATACAATGAGCAGTTCTTC.

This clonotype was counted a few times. CDR3 protein: CASSLQGLVEQYV. DNA of the CDR3: TGTGCCAGCAGCTTACAGGGGTTGGTCGAGCAGTACGTC. The genes are TRBV7-9 and TRBJ2-7, with a tentative D call TRBD1 (6 bases). The V gene lost 2 bases and the J gene lost 6 bases, with 11 bases spanning the gap. The germline gives CDR1 SEHNR, CDR2 FQNEAQ (reference sequence). This CDR3 is built from 13 residues.

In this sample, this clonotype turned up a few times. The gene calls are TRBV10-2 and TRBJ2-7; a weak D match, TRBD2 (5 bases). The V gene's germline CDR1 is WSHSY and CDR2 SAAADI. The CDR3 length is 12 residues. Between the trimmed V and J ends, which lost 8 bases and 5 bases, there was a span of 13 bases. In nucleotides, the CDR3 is TGCGCCAGCGCCGTGTTCGGGAACGAGCAGTACTTC. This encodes CASAVFGNEQYF.

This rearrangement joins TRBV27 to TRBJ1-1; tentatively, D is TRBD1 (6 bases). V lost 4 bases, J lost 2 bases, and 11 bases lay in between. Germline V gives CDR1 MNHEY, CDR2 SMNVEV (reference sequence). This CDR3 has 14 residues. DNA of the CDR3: TGTGCCAGCAGTTCAGGGGCAACTAACACTGAAGCTTTCTTT. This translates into CASSSGATNTEAFF.

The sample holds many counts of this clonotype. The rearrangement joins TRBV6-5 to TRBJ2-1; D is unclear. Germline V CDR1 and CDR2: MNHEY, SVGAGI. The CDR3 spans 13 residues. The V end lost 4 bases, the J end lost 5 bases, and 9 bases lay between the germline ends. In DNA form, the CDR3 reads TGTGCCAGCAGTTTTGCTCCGAACAATGAGCAGTTCTTC. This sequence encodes CASSFAPNNEQFF.

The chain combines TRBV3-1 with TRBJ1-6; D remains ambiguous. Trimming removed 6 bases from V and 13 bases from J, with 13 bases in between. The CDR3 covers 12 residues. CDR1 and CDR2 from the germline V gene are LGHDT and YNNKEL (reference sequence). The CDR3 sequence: CASRSEASPLHF. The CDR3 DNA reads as TGTGCCAGCAGAAGTGAGGCCAGTCCCCTCCACTTT.

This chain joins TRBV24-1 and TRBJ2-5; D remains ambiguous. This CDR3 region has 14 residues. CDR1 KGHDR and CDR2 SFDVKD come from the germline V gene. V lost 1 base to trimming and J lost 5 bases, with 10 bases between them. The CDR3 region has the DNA TGTGCCACCAGTGATTTAGGCGTTGGGGAGACCCAGTACTTC. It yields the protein CATSDLGVGETQYF.

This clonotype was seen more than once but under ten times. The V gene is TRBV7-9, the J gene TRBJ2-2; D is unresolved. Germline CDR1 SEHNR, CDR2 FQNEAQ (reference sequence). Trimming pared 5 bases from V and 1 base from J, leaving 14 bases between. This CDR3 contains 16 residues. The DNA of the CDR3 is TGTGCCAGCAGCCCCCCAGGACGGATGAACACCGGGGAGCTGTTTTTT. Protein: CASSPPGRMNTGELFF.

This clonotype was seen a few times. CDR3 region: CAISEEGSSYEQYF. CDR3 in DNA: TGTGCCATCAGTGAGGAGGGATCTTCCTACGAGCAGTACTTC. The chain uses TRBV10-3 and TRBJ2-7, with D maybe TRBD2 (5 bases). This CDR3 contains 14 residues. The V gene lost 2 bases and the J gene lost 1 base, with 9 bases spanning the gap. In germline, CDR1 is ENHRY, CDR2 SYGVKD.

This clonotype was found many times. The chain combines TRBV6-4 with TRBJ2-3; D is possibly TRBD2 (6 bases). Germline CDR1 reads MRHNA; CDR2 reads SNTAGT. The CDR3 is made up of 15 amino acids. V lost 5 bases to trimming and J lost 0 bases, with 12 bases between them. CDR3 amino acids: CASSSGGTSTDTQYF. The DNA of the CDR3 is TGTGCCAGCAGTTCCGGGGGAACTAGCACAGATACGCAGTATTTT.

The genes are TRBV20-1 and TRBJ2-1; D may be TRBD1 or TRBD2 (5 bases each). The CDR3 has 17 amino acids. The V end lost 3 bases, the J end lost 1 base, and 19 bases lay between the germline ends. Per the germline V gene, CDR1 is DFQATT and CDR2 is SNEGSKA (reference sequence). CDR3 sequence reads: CSARGMVEGPSYNEQFF. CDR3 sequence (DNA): TGCAGTGCTAGGGGTATGGTTGAGGGGCCATCCTACAATGAGCAGTTCTTC.

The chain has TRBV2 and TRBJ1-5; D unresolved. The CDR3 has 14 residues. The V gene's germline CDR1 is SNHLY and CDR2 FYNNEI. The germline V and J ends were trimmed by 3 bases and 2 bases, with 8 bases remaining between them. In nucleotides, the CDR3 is TGTGCCAGCAGTGAGGGTATGGGCAATCAGCCCCAGCATTTT. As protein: CASSEGMGNQPQHF.

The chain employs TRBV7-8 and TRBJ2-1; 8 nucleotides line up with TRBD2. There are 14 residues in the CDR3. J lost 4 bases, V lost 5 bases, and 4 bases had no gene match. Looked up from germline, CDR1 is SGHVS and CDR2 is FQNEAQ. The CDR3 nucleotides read TGTGCCAGCAGCGCCCGCGGGGGGTACAATGAGCAGTTCTTC. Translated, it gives CASSARGGYNEQFF.

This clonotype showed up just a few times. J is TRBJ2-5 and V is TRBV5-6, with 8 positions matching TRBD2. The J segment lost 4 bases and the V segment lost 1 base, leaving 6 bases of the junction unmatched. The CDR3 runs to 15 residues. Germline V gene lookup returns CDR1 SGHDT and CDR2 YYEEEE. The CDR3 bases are TGTGCCAGCAGCTTGTGGCCCAGCGGGGGAGAGACCCAGTACTTC. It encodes CASSLWPSGGETQYF. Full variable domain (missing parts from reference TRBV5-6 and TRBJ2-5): DAGVTQSPTHLIKTRGQQVTLRCSPKSGHDTVSWYQQALGQGPQFIFQYYEEEERQRGNFPDRFSGHQFPNYSSELNVNALLLGDSALYLCASSLWPSGGETQYFGPGTRLLVL.

The CDR3 DNA reads as TGTGCCAGCAGCTCCGGGCCTTTCTACGAGCAGTACTTC. Translation: CASSSGPFYEQYF. The rearrangement uses TRBV5-6 and TRBJ2-7, with D unresolved. The germline V gene has CDR1 SGHDT and CDR2 YYEEEE. The CDR3 runs to 13 residues. The germline V and J ends were trimmed by 3 bases and 3 bases, with 10 bases remaining between them.

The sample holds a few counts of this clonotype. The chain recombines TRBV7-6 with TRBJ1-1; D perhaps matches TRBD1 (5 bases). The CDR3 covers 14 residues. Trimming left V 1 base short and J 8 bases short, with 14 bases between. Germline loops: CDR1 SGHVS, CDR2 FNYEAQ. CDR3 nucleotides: TGTGCCAGCAGCTTAGGGGGGGGATTGGGCGAAGCTTTCTTT. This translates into CASSLGGGLGEAFF.

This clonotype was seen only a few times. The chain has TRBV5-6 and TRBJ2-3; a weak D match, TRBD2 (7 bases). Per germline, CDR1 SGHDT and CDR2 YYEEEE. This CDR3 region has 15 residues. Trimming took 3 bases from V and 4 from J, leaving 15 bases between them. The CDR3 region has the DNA TGTGCCAGCAGCTGGGGGGGCGGGAGTCCAGATACGCAGTATTTT. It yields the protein CASSWGGGSPDTQYF.

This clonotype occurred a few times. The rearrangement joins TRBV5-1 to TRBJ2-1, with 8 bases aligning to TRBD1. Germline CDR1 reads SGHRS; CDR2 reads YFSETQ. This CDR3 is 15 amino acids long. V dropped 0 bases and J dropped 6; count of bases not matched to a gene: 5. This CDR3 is CASSLAQGAPNEQFF. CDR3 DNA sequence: TGCGCCAGCAGCTTGGCCCAGGGGGCCCCCAATGAGCAGTTCTTC.

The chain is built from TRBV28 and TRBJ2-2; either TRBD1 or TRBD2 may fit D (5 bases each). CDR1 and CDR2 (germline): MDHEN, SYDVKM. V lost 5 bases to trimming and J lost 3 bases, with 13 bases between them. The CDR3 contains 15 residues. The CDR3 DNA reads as TGTGCCAGCAGTCCCCGGGACGGTCACACCGGGGAGCTGTTTTTT. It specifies CASSPRDGHTGELFF.

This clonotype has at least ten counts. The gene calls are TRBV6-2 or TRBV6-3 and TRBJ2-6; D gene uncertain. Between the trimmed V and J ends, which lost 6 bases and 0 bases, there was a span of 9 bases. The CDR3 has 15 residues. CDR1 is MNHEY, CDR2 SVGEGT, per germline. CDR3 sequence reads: CASSHTNSGANVLTF. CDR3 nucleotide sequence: TGTGCCAGCAGCCATACAAACTCTGGGGCCAACGTCCTGACTTTC.

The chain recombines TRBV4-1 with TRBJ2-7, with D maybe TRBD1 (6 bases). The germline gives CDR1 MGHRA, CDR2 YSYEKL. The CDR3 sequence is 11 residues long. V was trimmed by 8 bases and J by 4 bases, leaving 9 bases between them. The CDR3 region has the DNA TGCGCCAGCGGGGACAATTACGAGCAGTACTTC. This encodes CASGDNYEQYF.

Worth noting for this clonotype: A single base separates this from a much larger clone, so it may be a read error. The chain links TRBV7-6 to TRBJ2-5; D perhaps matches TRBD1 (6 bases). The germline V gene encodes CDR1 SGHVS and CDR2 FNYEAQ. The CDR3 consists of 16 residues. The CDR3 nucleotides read TGTGCCGGCAGCTTAGGTCTGGGGACATACCAAGAGACCCAGTACTTC. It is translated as CAGSLGLGTYQETQYF.

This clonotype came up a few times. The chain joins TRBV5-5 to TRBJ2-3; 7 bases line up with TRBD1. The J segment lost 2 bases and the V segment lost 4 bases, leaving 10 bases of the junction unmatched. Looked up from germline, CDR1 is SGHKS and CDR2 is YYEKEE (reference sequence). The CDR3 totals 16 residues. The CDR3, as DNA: TGTGCCAGCAGCCTTGGGCCCGACAGGGTCACAGATACGCAGTATTTT. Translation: CASSLGPDRVTDTQYF.

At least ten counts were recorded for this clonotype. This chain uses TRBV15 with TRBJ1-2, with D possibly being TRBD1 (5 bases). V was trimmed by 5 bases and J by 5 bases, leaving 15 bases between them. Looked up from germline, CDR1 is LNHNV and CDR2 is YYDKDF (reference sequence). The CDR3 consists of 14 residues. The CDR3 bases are TGTGCCACCAGCGGCCCGGGAGGGGCTTATGGCTACACCTTC. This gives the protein CATSGPGGAYGYTF. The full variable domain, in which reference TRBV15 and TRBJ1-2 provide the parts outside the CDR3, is DAMVIQNPRYQVTQFGKPVTLSCSQTLNHNVMYWYQQKSSQAPKLLFHYYDKDFNNEADTPDNFQSRRPNTSFCFLDIRSPGLGDTAMYLCATSGPGGAYGYTFGSGTRLTVV.